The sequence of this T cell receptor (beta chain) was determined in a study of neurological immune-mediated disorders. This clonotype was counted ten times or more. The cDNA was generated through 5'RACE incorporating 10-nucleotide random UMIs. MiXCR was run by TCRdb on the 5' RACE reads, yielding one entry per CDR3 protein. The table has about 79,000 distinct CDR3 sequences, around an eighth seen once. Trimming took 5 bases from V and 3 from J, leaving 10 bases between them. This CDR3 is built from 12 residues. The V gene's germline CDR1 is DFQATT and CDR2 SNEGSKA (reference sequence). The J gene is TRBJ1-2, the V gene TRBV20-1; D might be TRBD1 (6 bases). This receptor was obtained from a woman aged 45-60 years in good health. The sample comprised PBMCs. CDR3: CSAEGGDYGYTF. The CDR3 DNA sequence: TGCAGTGCTGAGGGGGGGGACTATGGCTACACCTTC.